This T cell receptor (beta chain) originates from a study of blood T cell repertoires in COVID-19. On the study more broadly: Collection of acute and convalescent COVID-19 samples took place in the United States, Italy and Spain. PBMCs, B-cell-depleted T cells, or T cells provided the cDNA or gDNA that made up the material.

This clone was recorded once. Authors' processing steps: The authors estimated nucleated cell counts from reference gene primer amplification. Only in-frame clones appear in the TCRdb table, and some are missing; sequencing was by immunoSEQ multiplex PCR. V and J calls and clone size follow that table, whereas D and trimming were derived from the DNA. The sample has 210,000 or so clones, 70% to 90% seen once. The CDR3 has 13 residues. Germline V lookup: CDR1 LNHNV, CDR2 YYDKDF (reference sequence). V lost 3 bases to trimming and J lost 2 bases; unmatched junction nucleotides: 0. The genes are TRBV15 and TRBJ1-2; 7 bases map to TRBD1. Sequenced sample: peripheral blood. This TCR derives from a woman in her thirties or forties who had recovered from COVID-19. In nucleotides, the CDR3 is TGTGCCACCAGCAGGACAGGGAACTATGGCTACACCTTC. The encoded protein is CATSRTGNYGYTF. Supplemented by reference TRBV15 and TRBJ1-2, the full variable domain reads DAMVIQNPRYQVTQFGKPVTLSCSQTLNHNVMYWYQQKSSQAPKLLFHYYDKDFNNEADTPDNFQSRRPNTSFCFLDIRSPGLGDTAMYLCATSRTGNYGYTFGSGTRLTVV.